The entry below describes one T cell receptor beta chain. This clonotype was seen many times. What antigen it recognizes has not been identified. No much larger clone exists at a distance of one base, and base qualities are not known. Library preparation was by PCR. TCRdb lists the instrument as Illumina HiSeq 2500. TCR library preparation used molecular barcoding, with unique molecular identifiers applied to normalize quantification of the TCRbeta repertoire. The public reads were quality trimmed at Q25 with fastp and then assembled into clones with MiXCR by TCRdb, keeping productive beta chains. Each record represents a unique CDR3 protein, reported with the most common genes and DNA among its rows. Within this sample are more than 200,000 distinct CDR3 sequences, with about 8.8% of them counted one time only. Together, the top ten hold roughly 5.1% of the sample. This sample is part of a study of T-cell reconstitution after alpha-beta-depleted transplantation in children (dated by TCRdb to between 2015 and 2016). Looking at the study overall: T-cell immune reconstitution after TCRalphabeta/CD19-depleted allogeneic hematopoietic cell transplantation in children was quantitatively tracked in the study by means of TCR repertoire profiling.

CDR1 SNHLY and CDR2 FYNNEI are derived from the germline V gene. Inclusive of the bounding cysteine and phenylalanine, the CDR3 is 10 residues long. The kept DNA is CDR3 alone, 30 bases in frame from the first base. The junction shows trimming of 5 bases on V and 11 bases on J, plus 9 bases between the germline ends. The chain employs TRBV2 and TRBJ1-1; the D gene is not confidently resolved. The clonotype originates from a human donor who donated a stem cell graft to a child with SCID. Sequences were derived from PBMCs from the stem cell graft donor, sampled from the stem cell graft. The DNA is as follows: TGTGCCAGCAGTACGTATTTGGCTTTCTTT. This translates into CASSTYLAFF.